This paragraph covers one T cell receptor (beta chain) sequence. Its cognate antigen has yet to be identified. Qualities for individual bases were not recorded, and no much larger clone is one base off. The data stem from a study of blood T cell repertoires in COVID-19 (TCRdb year 2020). Regarding the research as a whole: For ImmuneRACE Cohort 3, a participant was defined as recovered based on two consecutive negative NP/OP PCR tests, clearance by a healthcare professional, or resolution of symptoms. Samples from collaborators originated in the United States, Italy and Spain and spanned both the acute and convalescent phases of COVID-19. The prospective study material was composed of cDNA or gDNA derived from T cells, B-cell-depleted T cells, or PBMCs. Subjects who had been exposed to COVID-19, were actively infected with it, or had recovered from it provided the deeply sampled blood TCRbeta repertoires that made up the dataset. The repertoires were released in a freely available public database intended as a resource for research on the immune response to SARS-CoV-2. The samples were drawn from the first 160 participants of the ongoing ImmuneRACE study and from over a thousand subjects provided by 6 global collaborators. Nearly every sample came with metadata listing a de-identified subject ID, COVID-19 status, age in years and sex. HLA class I and class II types, where available, came from metadata supplied by the sample provider rather than from assay-based typing.

Enrolling through a virtual design, the prospective study's participants ranged in age from roughly 18 to 89 years and lived across 24 United States geographic areas. In the prospective study, cohorts were assigned on the basis of participant-reported clinical history obtained from a screening survey and a study questionnaire. In the prospective study, mobile phlebotomists collected whole blood, serum and a nasopharyngeal or oropharyngeal swab from each participant. Additional blood draws and questionnaires over an approximately two-month period could optionally be provided by prospective study participants. Before DNA extraction, blood samples from the prospective study were shipped at room temperature or frozen. What the work shows at the level of the full study, not this receptor alone: The quantity of clinical and demographic metadata differed by source and by participant and was supplied without curation.

The junction shows trimming of 5 bases on V and 0 bases on J, and the gene matches do not reach 13 bases of it. Its CDR3 holds 18 amino acids, cysteine through phenylalanine. The only DNA kept is the CDR3, 54 bases in frame from the first base. Via the germline V gene, CDR1 is SGHTA and CDR2 FQGNSA. The immunoSEQ Assay, a bias-controlled multiplex PCR, was used to amplify TCRbeta CDR3 regions from genomic DNA. The study's own analysis went as follows. The number of nucleated cells in each sample was estimated from the amplification of reference gene primers within the assay. Sequence reads were collapsed and filtered to measure the absolute abundance of every unique TCRbeta CDR3 rearrangement. For each sample, productive Simpson clonality was calculated as the square root of Simpson's diversity index over productive rearrangements. The table was pulled from immuneACCESS by TCRdb, which kept in-frame rearrangements only. Such tables lose some clones; where checked, under half of the loss comes from unresolved V genes, and the rest has no known cause. D and trimming were read from the DNA, whereas the V and J calls and clone size are those reported in that table. The sample table contains a few hundred thousand clones; only one count was recorded for 88% of them. The ten largest account for 2% of the sample.

The chain employs TRBV7-2 and TRBJ2-3; 8 of the junction bases match TRBD2. The TCR was taken from a woman aged 60-70 years in a cohort exposed to, infected with or recovered from COVID-19 (not recorded which). The sequenced sample was PBMCs or T cells enriched from blood (not recorded which). The DNA is as follows: TGTGCCAGCAGCCTAACCCTAGCGGGTGCCACTAGCACAGATACGCAGTATTTT. It is translated as CASSLTLAGATSTDTQYF.